One sample yielded the 10 T cell receptor beta chains listed below, sequenced in a study of OX40 agonist ivuxolimab in advanced cancers. TCRdb's copy holds only in-frame clones and misses some; the assay was immunoSEQ multiplex PCR. Of 70,000 to 85,000 clones in the sample, 94% were seen once. Specimen: CD4+ or CD8+ T cells sorted from blood, collected in a trial of the OX40 agonist ivuxolimab. The receptors here all came from an adult with an advanced solid tumor such as melanoma, head and neck, liver or kidney cancer.

This chain joins TRBV11-2 and TRBJ2-7; 14 bases agree with TRBD2. The germline V gene has CDR1 SGHAT and CDR2 FQNNGV. V was pared by 6 bases and J by 4 bases, with 5 bases of the junction left unmatched. CDR3 length: 15 amino acids. The CDR3 sequence: CASRYGTSGSYEQYF. Written as DNA, the CDR3 is TGTGCCAGCAGATATGGGACTAGCGGGAGTTACGAGCAGTACTTC. Looking up the rest from reference TRBV11-2 and TRBJ2-7 gives the full variable domain: EAGVAQSPRYKIIEKRQSVAFWCNPISGHATLYWYQQILGQGPKLLIQFQNNGVVDDSQLPKDRFSAERLKGVDSTLKIQPAKLEDSAVYLCASRYGTSGSYEQYFGPGTRLTVT.

The chain couples TRBV6-5 to TRBJ2-3; 8 bases fit TRBD2. The trim removed 6 bases at V and 1 base at J, leaving 6 bases unmatched. The CDR3 contains 15 residues. Germline CDR1 reads MNHEY; CDR2 reads SVGAGI. CDR3 coding DNA: TGTGCCAGCAGACGGGAGGGACGCGGCACAGATACGCAGTATTTT. Translating gives CASRREGRGTDTQYF.

This chain links TRBV2 with TRBJ2-1, with 12 positions matching TRBD1. The CDR3 runs to 16 residues. Losses at the gene ends were 5 bases for V and 7 bases for J; bases not matched to a gene: 9. Germline V CDR1 and CDR2: SNHLY, FYNNEI. DNA of the CDR3: TGTGCCAGCAGTCGCTCGGGACAGGGGGCAAGAAATGAGCAGTTCTTC. Protein: CASSRSGQGARNEQFF.

The J gene is TRBJ1-1, the V gene TRBV9; 7 nucleotides line up with TRBD1. The CDR3 runs 15 residues. The junction had 6 bases not matched to a gene; V was cut back by 3 bases and J by 1 base. CDR1 is SGDLS and CDR2 is YYNGEE in the germline V gene. The CDR3 here is CASSAGNRGNTEAFF. The DNA for the CDR3 is TGTGCCAGCAGCGCCGGTAACAGGGGGAACACTGAAGCTTTCTTT. The entire variable domain, with the rest obtained from reference TRBV9 and TRBJ1-1, is as follows: DSGVTQTPKHLITATGQRVTLRCSPRSGDLSVYWYQQSLDQGLQFLIQYYNGEERAKGNILERFSAQQFPDLHSELNLSSLELGDSALYFCASSAGNRGNTEAFFGQGTRLTVV.

The CDR3 region is CASSQLGLREAFF. The CDR3 region has the DNA TGTGCCAGCAGCCAATTGGGTCTGAGGGAAGCTTTCTTT. V is TRBV16 and J is TRBJ1-1, with D uncertain. V lost 1 base and J 8 bases, leaving 11 bases between the germline ends. CDR3 size: 13 residues. Germline-derived CDR1 and CDR2 are KGHSY and FQNENV.

The rearrangement joins TRBV5-6 to TRBJ2-1; D perhaps matches TRBD1 (5 bases). The length of the CDR3 is 12 residues. The germline gives CDR1 SGHDT, CDR2 YYEEEE. Trimming removed 4 bases at V and 10 bases at J, with 12 bases between. CDR3 amino acids: CASSLGPGEQFF. Here the CDR3 DNA reads TGTGCCAGCAGCCTCGGCCCAGGGGAGCAGTTCTTC.

The CDR3 DNA sequence: TGTGCCAGCACTCCTCCGGGACAGGGGAGGAATGAGCAGTTCTTC. Translated, it gives CASTPPGQGRNEQFF. The gene calls are TRBV6-5 and TRBJ2-1, with 10 bases identical to TRBD1. This CDR3 has 15 amino acids. V was clipped by 7 bases and J by 7 bases; unmatched bases: 10. CDR1 and CDR2 from the germline V gene are MNHEY and SVGAGI.

The chain recombines TRBV11-1 with TRBJ2-5; tentatively, D is TRBD1 (6 bases). The germline V gene encodes CDR1 SGHAT and CDR2 FQDESV (reference sequence). This CDR3 is 14 amino acids long. The V end was cut by 5 bases, the J end by 7 bases, with 17 bases between. CDR3 protein: CASSPRQAPRTQYF. CDR3 DNA: TGTGCCAGCAGCCCCCGACAGGCCCCAAGGACCCAGTACTTC. The complete variable domain, with remaining parts taken from reference TRBV11-1 and TRBJ2-5, reads EAEVAQSPRYKITEKSQAVAFWCDPISGHATLYWYRQILGQGPELLVQFQDESVVDDSQLPKDRFSAERLKGVDSTLKIQPAELGDSAMYLCASSPRQAPRTQYFGPGTRLLVL.

J is TRBJ2-3 and V is TRBV6-5; D remains ambiguous. The germline V gene has CDR1 MNHEY and CDR2 SVGAGI. The CDR3 is 12 residues long. V shed 6 bases and J shed 2 bases, with 6 bases lying between them. The CDR3 spells CASRGITDTQYF. The CDR3 coding sequence is TGTGCCAGCAGAGGGATCACAGATACGCAGTATTTT.

The J gene is TRBJ1-2, the V gene TRBV27, with TRBD1 as a possible D gene (6 bases). The CDR3 has 14 residues. Trimming cost V 4 bases and J 0 bases, with 9 bases left between them. CDR1 and CDR2 from the germline V gene are MNHEY and SMNVEV (reference sequence). CDR3 sequence reads: CASSWTASNYGYTF. The CDR3 DNA sequence: TGTGCCAGCAGTTGGACAGCCTCTAACTATGGCTACACCTTC.